This TCR beta chain derives from a study of T cell responses to AZD1222 COVID-19 vaccine. The germline CDR1 and CDR2 sequences are KGHDR and SFDVKD. The CDR3 contains 15 residues. The V and J ends lost 4 bases and 5 bases, in that order; junction bases with no gene match: 8. As regards this clone: What it binds is unknown.

Assay used: immunoSEQ multiplex PCR; TCRdb lists only in-frame clones, some missing. The table records roughly 83,000 clones, roughly 86% of them present only once. Findings of the study overall: White British donors predominated, females outnumbered males, and clonal diversity was possibly underestimated.

The source is an adult in good health. This specimen consisted of peripheral blood, obtained on day 0 of AZD1222 vaccination. The rearrangement links TRBV24-1 to TRBJ2-7; 9 nucleotides align to TRBD1. CDR3 in amino acids: CATSDPGTGSHEQYF. CDR3 nucleotides: TGTGCCACCAGTGACCCCGGGACAGGGTCCCACGAGCAGTACTTC.